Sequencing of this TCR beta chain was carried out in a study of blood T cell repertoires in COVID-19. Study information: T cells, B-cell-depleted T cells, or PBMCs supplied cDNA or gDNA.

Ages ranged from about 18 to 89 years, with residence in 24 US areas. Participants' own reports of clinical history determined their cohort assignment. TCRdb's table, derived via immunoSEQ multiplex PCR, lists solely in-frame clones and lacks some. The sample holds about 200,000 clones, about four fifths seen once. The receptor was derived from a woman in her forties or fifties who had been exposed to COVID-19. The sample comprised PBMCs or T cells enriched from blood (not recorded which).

In nucleotides, the CDR3 is TGTGCCAGCAGTTTATCAGGGGCGCACACCGGGGAGCTGTTTTTT. Its translation: CASSLSGAHTGELFF. The rearrangement uses TRBV27 and TRBJ2-2; weak D call: TRBD1 (5 bases). Trimming left V 0 bases short and J 3 bases short, with 8 bases between. Germline CDR1 is MNHEY and CDR2 is SMNVEV (reference sequence). The CDR3 covers 15 residues.